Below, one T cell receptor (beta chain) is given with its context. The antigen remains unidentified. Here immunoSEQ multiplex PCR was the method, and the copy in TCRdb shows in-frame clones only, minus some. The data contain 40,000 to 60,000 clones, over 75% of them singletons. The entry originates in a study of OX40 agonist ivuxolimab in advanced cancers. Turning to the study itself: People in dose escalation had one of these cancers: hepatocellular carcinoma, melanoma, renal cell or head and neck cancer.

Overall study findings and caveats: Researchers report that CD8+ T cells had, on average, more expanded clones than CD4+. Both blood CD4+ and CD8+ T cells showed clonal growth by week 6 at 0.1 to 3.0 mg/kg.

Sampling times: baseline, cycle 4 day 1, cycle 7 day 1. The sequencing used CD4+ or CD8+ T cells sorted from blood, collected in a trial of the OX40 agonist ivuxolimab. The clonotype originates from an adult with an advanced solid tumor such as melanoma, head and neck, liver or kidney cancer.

The CDR3 DNA reads TGTGCCAGCAGCTTAAACAGGGGGGCGAAGAATGGCTACACCTTC. Amino acids: CASSLNRGAKNGYTF. The chain combines TRBV7-2 with TRBJ1-2; TRBD1 matches 8 bases. This CDR3 has 15 residues. Germline V gives CDR1 SGHTA, CDR2 FQGNSA. V trimming: 2 bases; J trimming: 6 bases; junction bases outside the gene matches: 8. The complete variable domain, with remaining parts taken from reference TRBV7-2 and TRBJ1-2, reads GAGVSQSPSNKVTEKGKDVELRCDPISGHTALYWYRQSLGQGLEFLIYFQGNSAPDKSGLPSDRFSAERTGGSVSTLTIQRTQQEDSAVYLCASSLNRGAKNGYTFGSGTRLTVV.